These 8 T cell receptor beta chains originate from one sample sequenced in a study of monozygotic twins with inflammatory bowel disease (dated by TCRdb to the late 2010s). Library preparation used 5' RACE. Sequencer: Illumina HiSeq 2500. After the reads were reprocessed by TCRdb, one entry was made per CDR3 protein sequence, with no DNA. The table for this sample lists approximately 400,000 distinct CDR3 sequences. Of the sample, 2% to 3% falls within the top ten clones. Sequenced sample: blood. These receptors were taken from a human donor with ulcerative colitis or Crohn's disease, or a healthy co-twin of an affected twin (not recorded which).

The rearrangement joins TRBV15 to TRBJ2-1. Germline-derived CDR1 and CDR2 are LNHNV and YYDKDF (reference sequence). The CDR3 is made up of 13 amino acids. The CDR3 region is CATSRDQRHEQFF.

This sequence joins TRBV7-8 and TRBJ1-1; as DNA is missing, the TRBD1 call by TCRdb cannot be tested. The CDR3 has 16 amino acids. Germline V CDR1 and CDR2: SGHVS, FQNEAQ. The CDR3 reads CASSGKTGARSTEAFF.

The rearrangement uses TRBV29-1 and TRBJ2-3; TCRdb names TRBD1, which stays unverified in the absence of DNA. CDR1 is SQVTM and CDR2 is ANQGSEA in the germline V gene. CDR3 size: 14 residues. This CDR3 reads CSPIRQDNTDTQYF.

The rearrangement links TRBV3-1 to TRBJ2-7. Germline V gene sequence: CDR1 LGHDT, CDR2 YNNKEL (reference sequence). This CDR3 is 16 amino acids long. The CDR3 here is CASSFNIPGRSYEQYF.

The rearrangement joins TRBV20-1 to TRBJ1-5; TCRdb picks TRBD1, but there is no DNA to check that call. This CDR3 comprises 17 residues. CDR1 is DFQATT and CDR2 is SNEGSKA in the germline V gene (reference sequence). The CDR3 here is CSARDGTEIYSNQPQHF.

The V and J genes are TRBV5-1 and TRBJ2-7; the D gene TCRdb calls, TRBD1, cannot be checked with no DNA. The CDR3 runs to 15 residues. Germline CDR1 and CDR2: SGHRS and YFSETQ. This CDR3 reads CASSLWTGEYYEQYF.

The chain employs TRBV20-1 and TRBJ2-1; TCRdb returns TRBD1, unconfirmable since there is no DNA. CDR3 length: 13 amino acids. Germline V CDR1 and CDR2: DFQATT, SNEGSKA (reference sequence). CDR3 sequence reads: CSARAGRGNEQFF.

The chain combines TRBV5-1 with TRBJ1-2; TCRdb indicates TRBD1, and absent DNA this call remains unverified. The germline V gene encodes CDR1 SGHRS and CDR2 YFSETQ. The CDR3 consists of 16 residues. The CDR3 here is CASSLGGQPFNYGYTF.